Following are 14 T cell receptor beta chains from one sample sequenced in a study of monozygotic twins with inflammatory bowel disease. TCRdb reprocessed the 5' RACE reads and stores each CDR3 protein as one record, lacking DNA. The sample data list approximately 200,000 distinct CDR3 sequences. The sample consisted of blood. The receptors here all came from a human donor with ulcerative colitis or Crohn's disease, or a healthy co-twin of an affected twin (not recorded which).

The chain has TRBV6-2 or TRBV6-3 and TRBJ2-7. Germline CDR1 MNHEY, CDR2 SVGEGT. This CDR3 has 11 residues. CDR3: CASSRRYEQYF.

V usage is TRBV5-5 and J usage is TRBJ2-2; TCRdb names TRBD1, which stays unverified in the absence of DNA. The CDR3 sequence is 16 residues long. Looked up from germline, CDR1 is SGHKS and CDR2 is YYEKEE (reference sequence). CDR3 sequence reads: CASSPGPGGNTGELFF.

The gene calls are TRBV5-1 and TRBJ2-7; TCRdb returns TRBD2, unconfirmable since there is no DNA. The germline V gene has CDR1 SGHRS and CDR2 YFSETQ. CDR3 length: 16 amino acids. This chain's CDR3 is CASSPGRLAGVNEQYF.

The rearrangement joins TRBV6-6 to TRBJ1-5. CDR1 and CDR2 (germline): MNHNY, SVGAGI (reference sequence). The CDR3 is made up of 13 amino acids. This chain's CDR3 is CASSYGQNQPQHF.

The J gene is TRBJ2-3, the V gene TRBV5-1. CDR3 length equals 14 residues. The germline V gene encodes CDR1 SGHRS and CDR2 YFSETQ. CDR3 loop: CASSLAISTDTQYF. Full variable domain (rest looked up from reference TRBV5-1 and TRBJ2-3): KAGVTQTPRYLIKTRGQQVTLSCSPISGHRSVSWYQQTPGQGLQFLFEYFSETQRNKGNFPGRFSGRQFSNSRSEMNVSTLELGDSALYLCASSLAISTDTQYFGPGTRLTVL.

The rearrangement uses TRBV7-2 and TRBJ2-5; TCRdb proposes TRBD2, but this gene call is untestable without DNA. The CDR3 totals 16 residues. Germline CDR1 reads SGHTA; CDR2 reads FQGNSA. CDR3 amino acids: CASSLASAGGQETQYF.

The chain joins TRBV5-1 to TRBJ2-2; the D call from TCRdb, TRBD1, cannot be confirmed without DNA. In germline, CDR1 is SGHRS, CDR2 YFSETQ. This CDR3 has 14 residues. The CDR3 here is CASRLSLRAGELFF. Together with reference TRBV5-1 and TRBJ2-2, the CDR3 gives the full variable domain: KAGVTQTPRYLIKTRGQQVTLSCSPISGHRSVSWYQQTPGQGLQFLFEYFSETQRNKGNFPGRFSGRQFSNSRSEMNVSTLELGDSALYLCASRLSLRAGELFFGEGSRLTVL.

The chain employs TRBV11-2 and TRBJ2-3; TCRdb lists TRBD1, though no DNA is available to test this call. The CDR3 totals 18 residues. Germline loops: CDR1 SGHAT, CDR2 FQNNGV. The CDR3 region is CASSLGGAYHTSPYTQYF.

The V and J genes are TRBV6-1 and TRBJ2-7; with no DNA, the TCRdb D assignment of TRBD2 cannot be verified. This CDR3 spans 14 amino acids. Germline V gives CDR1 MNHNS, CDR2 SASEGT. The CDR3 is CASSRTRQYYEQYF.

This chain uses TRBV20-1 with TRBJ2-7; the D gene TCRdb calls, TRBD2, cannot be checked with no DNA. This CDR3 region has 12 residues. The germline gives CDR1 DFQATT, CDR2 SNEGSKA (reference sequence). The CDR3 is CSAGGGGNEQYF.

The genes are TRBV30 and TRBJ2-5; TCRdb reports TRBD1, a call that lacks DNA to check it against. The CDR3 totals 15 residues. Germline V gene sequence: CDR1 GTSNPN, CDR2 SVGIG (reference sequence). The CDR3 here is CAWSLGQAKGETQYF.

The genes are TRBV6-1 and TRBJ1-1. Germline CDR1 MNHNS, CDR2 SASEGT. CDR3 length equals 13 residues. This CDR3 is CASSTNMNTEAFF.

The rearrangement links TRBV5-1 to TRBJ2-7. Germline V lookup: CDR1 SGHRS, CDR2 YFSETQ. The CDR3 runs to 12 residues. CDR3: CASSLMFSEQYF.

This chain uses TRBV27 with TRBJ2-5; the D call from TCRdb, TRBD1, cannot be confirmed without DNA. Germline assignment: CDR1 MNHEY and CDR2 SMNVEV (reference sequence). The CDR3 is made up of 13 amino acids. CDR3 loop: CASSIGQSKTQYF.